This section outlines one TCR beta chain sequence together with its context. The record originates from a study of blood T cell repertoires in COVID-19. Study-wide background: Some COVID-19 samples were acute and others convalescent; all came from the United States, Italy and Spain.

Data came from immunoSEQ multiplex PCR; TCRdb stores just in-frame clones and leaves some out. This repertoire shows over 150,000 clones, roughly 90% found once; its top ten account for around 3.9%. The CDR3 contains 14 residues. With V trimmed by 7 bases and J by 7 bases, 7 bases remained unmatched. The germline V gene has CDR1 SNHLY and CDR2 FYNNEI. V gene TRBV2 combines with J gene TRBJ1-4; TRBD1 matches at 9 bases. The sample comprised peripheral blood. The clonotype comes from a woman in her sixties or seventies who had recovered from COVID-19. CDR3 loop: CASNRQGGGEKLFF. The DNA for the CDR3 is TGTGCCAGCAACCGACAGGGGGGAGGTGAAAAACTGTTTTTT.